These 10 T cell receptor beta chains originate from one sample sequenced in a study of technical replicates of blood from a few donors (TCRdb year 2017). To prepare the library, the immunoSEQ multiplex PCR assay was applied. Entries here come from immuneACCESS through TCRdb and include only in-frame sequences with V and J called. Some clones fail to appear in such tables; in the studies checked, an unresolved V gene covers under half of the shortfall, and the cause of the remainder is unknown. The sample records about 58,000 clones, about 95% of which are singletons. The ten largest clones add up to 3% of the sample. Sequencing was done on a sample of PBMCs. All receptors come from a human donor in good health. Some clones in this sample may be carry-over from other donors' samples.

The chain combines TRBV7-9 with TRBJ2-7; a weak D match, TRBD2 (5 bases). The CDR3 spans 14 residues. Trimming took off 3 bases at V and 3 bases at J, with 12 bases between the two ends. Germline-derived CDR1 and CDR2 are SEHNR and FQNEAQ (reference sequence). CDR3 in DNA: TGTGCCAGCAGCTTCGCGGGCAGAAACTACGAGCAGTACTTC. This gives the protein CASSFAGRNYEQYF.

The chain links TRBV6-6 to TRBJ1-1; 7 bases line up with TRBD1. This CDR3 has 16 residues. The germline CDR1 and CDR2 sequences are MNHNY and SVGAGI (reference sequence). Trimming removed 5 bases from V and 4 bases from J; junction bases left unmatched: 13. As DNA, the CDR3 is TGTGCCAGCAGTCTACTCCAGACAGGGAGAGGCACTGAAGCTTTCTTT. This translates into CASSLLQTGRGTEAFF.

The chain has TRBV30 and TRBJ1-2, with 10 bases identical to TRBD1. The CDR3 has 14 amino acids. J lost 3 bases, V lost 1 base, and 2 bases had no gene match. Germline assignment: CDR1 GTSNPN and CDR2 SVGIG (reference sequence). The CDR3 DNA follows: TGTGCCTGGAGTGAGGACAGGGGGGACTATGGCTACACCTTC. This translates into CAWSEDRGDYGYTF.

The chain joins TRBV6-5 to TRBJ2-1; TRBD2 aligns across 10 bases. The CDR3 length is 15 residues. CDR1 is MNHEY and CDR2 is SVGAGI in the germline V gene. With 6 bases clipped from V and 7 bases from J, the junction kept 9 bases outside the gene matches. The CDR3 reads CASRSAGTSDNEQFF. In DNA form, the CDR3 reads TGTGCCAGCAGATCCGCCGGGACTAGCGATAATGAGCAGTTCTTC.

The chain uses TRBV4-1 and TRBJ2-1; 11 bases agree with TRBD1. Looked up from germline, CDR1 is MGHRA and CDR2 is YSYEKL. The CDR3 runs 13 residues. With V trimmed by 3 bases and J by 9 bases, 1 base remained unmatched. CDR3 bases: TGCGCCAGCAGCCAGGGGACAGGGGGTGAGCAGTTCTTC. As protein: CASSQGTGGEQFF.

The chain's CDR3 is CASSRTAYNSPLHF. DNA of the CDR3: TGTGCCAGCAGTCGGACAGCTTATAATTCACCCCTCCACTTT. The chain employs TRBV11-2 and TRBJ1-6; the D gene is possibly TRBD1 (6 bases). Germline-derived CDR1 and CDR2 are SGHAT and FQNNGV. The CDR3 consists of 14 residues. The V end lost 6 bases, the J end lost 4 bases, and 10 bases lay between the germline ends.

The chain uses TRBV20-1 and TRBJ1-3, with D unresolved. The germline CDR1 and CDR2 sequences are DFQATT and SNEGSKA (reference sequence). The V end was cut by 6 bases, the J end by 4 bases, with 7 bases between. The CDR3 sequence is 11 residues long. In DNA form, the CDR3 reads TGCAGTGCCGTTACAGGAAACACCATATATTTT. It specifies CSAVTGNTIYF.

This sequence joins TRBV6-9 and TRBJ2-1, with D maybe TRBD2 (5 bases). V lost 9 bases and J lost 6, with 33 bases in between. Germline loops: CDR1 MNHGY, CDR2 SVAAGI. The CDR3 spans 19 residues. CDR3 in DNA: TGTGCCAGAGGGCAGGAGAGTGTAGGGCGGGCGCAACAAAGCAATGAGCAGTTCTTC. Protein sequence: CARGQESVGRAQQSNEQFF.

The gene calls are TRBV5-6 and TRBJ2-5; D may be TRBD1 (6 bases). The CDR3 has 13 residues. Germline lookup yields CDR1 SGHDT and CDR2 YYEEEE. Trimming removed 5 bases from V and 4 bases from J, with 12 bases in between. The CDR3 loop is CASRMTGGETQYF. Written as DNA, the CDR3 is TGTGCCAGCAGGATGACAGGCGGAGAGACCCAGTACTTC.

V and J are TRBV2 and TRBJ2-7, with 9 bases fitting TRBD2. This CDR3 has 15 residues. The V gene's germline CDR1 is SNHLY and CDR2 FYNNEI. V gave up 2 bases and J gave up 2 bases; unmatched junction bases: 4. The CDR3 reads CASSESVAGAYEQYF. For the CDR3, the DNA is TGTGCCAGCAGTGAATCGGTAGCGGGGGCCTACGAGCAGTACTTC.